This T cell receptor beta chain is from a study of T cell responses to AZD1222 COVID-19 vaccine. The CDR3 contains 13 residues. Trimming cost V 7 bases and J 8 bases, with 17 bases left between them. CDR1 LNHDA and CDR2 SQIVND come from the germline V gene (reference sequence). Both about-4-week and about-12-week second-dose recipients were combined. The assay was immunoSEQ multiplex PCR, and TCRdb's table has in-frame clones only and misses some. This table holds 150,000 to 200,000 clones, roughly 91% found once. The J gene is TRBJ1-2, the V gene TRBV19; D possibly corresponds to TRBD1 (5 bases). The input for sequencing was peripheral blood, taken 28 days after the second AZD1222 dose. The sequence derives from an adult who received the AZD1222 COVID-19 vaccine. The CDR3 DNA is TGTGCCAGTATGGGTGAGGGGTTGCGAGGCTACACCTTC. Translated, it gives CASMGEGLRGYTF.